Each of the 11 T cell receptor beta chains below was sequenced from the same sample in a study of T cell responses to AZD1222 COVID-19 vaccine. Sequencing used immunoSEQ multiplex PCR; TCRdb keeps in-frame clones, though not all of them. The sample shows about 130,000 clones, 93% of them seen only once. Here the sequenced sample was peripheral blood, taken on day 0 of AZD1222 vaccination. All receptors come from an adult in good health.

The chain has TRBV4-2 and TRBJ2-7; 10 bases line up with TRBD2. The V segment lost 0 bases and the J segment 1 base; nucleotides outside the gene matches: 3. Germline CDR1 reads LGHNA; CDR2 reads YNFKEQ. The CDR3 length is 16 residues. The CDR3 nucleotides are TGTGCCAGCAGCCAAGACCCAGCGGGAGGGTCCTACGAGCAGTACTTC. The encoded protein is CASSQDPAGGSYEQYF.

The chain joins TRBV11-2 to TRBJ2-3; D uncertain. Trimming removed 1 base from V and 2 bases from J, with 7 bases in between. Germline assignment: CDR1 SGHAT and CDR2 FQNNGV. The CDR3 runs to 14 residues. The CDR3 loop is CASSLGFYTDTQYF. CDR3 DNA: TGTGCCAGCAGCTTAGGGTTCTACACAGATACGCAGTATTTT.

V usage is TRBV7-2 and J usage is TRBJ1-5; the D is unclear. V was cut by 0 bases and J by 5 bases, with 8 bases left in between. The CDR3 is made up of 14 amino acids. Germline CDR1 SGHTA, CDR2 FQGNSA. CDR3 in DNA: TGTGCCAGCAGCTTAGCCCGAGGTCATCAGCCCCAGCATTTT. Its translation: CASSLARGHQPQHF.

In its sample, this clone was seen once. V and J are TRBV9 and TRBJ2-7; D call uncertain. The germline V and J ends were trimmed by 2 bases and 6 bases, with 12 bases remaining between them. Germline CDR1 reads SGDLS; CDR2 reads YYNGEE. The CDR3 covers 13 residues. The CDR3 DNA is TGTGCCAGCAGCGTGGGCCCGAGGCTCGAGCAGTACTTC. Translated: CASSVGPRLEQYF.

The chain joins TRBV11-2 to TRBJ1-1; D gene ambiguous. This CDR3 has 13 amino acids. The ends were cut back, 5 bases at V and 5 bases at J, with 12 bases in the middle. From germline, CDR1 is SGHAT and CDR2 FQNNGV. This chain's CDR3 is CASSPDLGTEAFF. The CDR3 DNA reads as TGTGCCAGCAGCCCGGATTTGGGGACTGAAGCTTTCTTT.

This chain joins TRBV2 and TRBJ2-5; 8 nucleotides line up with TRBD2. The junction had 10 bases not matched to a gene; V was cut back by 6 bases and J by 4 bases. Germline lookup yields CDR1 SNHLY and CDR2 FYNNEI. This CDR3 spans 15 amino acids. CDR3 in amino acids: CASRRTDGRGETQYF. The CDR3 DNA sequence: TGTGCCAGCAGGAGGACAGACGGGAGGGGAGAGACCCAGTACTTC.

V usage is TRBV6-5 and J usage is TRBJ2-7; 8 nucleotides match TRBD1. Unmatched junction bases numbered 9, after V lost 5 bases and J lost 6 bases. The CDR3 is made up of 14 amino acids. Germline V gives CDR1 MNHEY, CDR2 SVGAGI. The DNA for the CDR3 is TGTGCCAGCAGTCTGGACAGGGACTGGGGCGAGCAGTACTTC. This encodes CASSLDRDWGEQYF.

The CDR3 nucleotides read TGTGCCAGCAGCGCTCCCTCAGGGGAGGGCTACACCTTC. As protein: CASSAPSGEGYTF. J is TRBJ1-2 and V is TRBV7-9; D is perhaps TRBD1 (6 bases). The CDR3 is made up of 13 amino acids. V was shortened by 5 bases and J by 8 bases, with 15 bases between the two germline ends. Germline V gene data show CDR1 as SEHNR and CDR2 as FQNEAQ (reference sequence).

The V and J genes are TRBV13 and TRBJ2-7, with a weak D call TRBD2 (5 bases). Deletions cut 0 bases from V and 0 bases from J, with 9 bases between. The CDR3 has 15 residues. Germline lookup yields CDR1 PRHDT and CDR2 FYEKMQ (reference sequence). The DNA for the CDR3 is TGTGCCAGCAGCTTAGGGGACGGGGACTCCTACGAGCAGTACTTC. Its protein is CASSLGDGDSYEQYF.

With respect to this clone: The sample contains more than one DNA sequence encoding this CDR3. The genes are TRBV5-1 and TRBJ2-1, with 14 positions matching TRBD2. V was pared by 4 bases and J by 10 bases, with 4 bases of the junction left unmatched. CDR1 is SGHRS, CDR2 YFSETQ, per germline. CDR3 length: 14 amino acids. The CDR3 region is CASSPGLAGVEQFF. CDR3 coding DNA: TGCGCCAGCAGCCCGGGACTAGCGGGAGTCGAGCAGTTCTTC.

The chain carries TRBV29-1 and TRBJ2-5, with D tentatively TRBD1 or TRBD2 (6 bases each). Germline CDR1 and CDR2: SQVTM and ANQGSEA. The CDR3 has 12 residues. V lost 8 bases, J lost 3 bases, and 13 bases lay in between. CDR3 nucleotides: TGCAGCTCTGGAGGGGGTGAAGAGACCCAGTACTTC. Encoded protein: CSSGGGEETQYF.